A selection of T cell receptor beta chains follows, all from one sample in a study of patients and donors after allogeneic stem cell transplantation. TCRdb independently ran MiXCR on the RT-PCR reads; one entry per CDR3 protein. This repertoire shows over 400,000 distinct CDR3 sequences, around 16% found once; its top ten account for less than 8%. The sequenced sample consisted of blood, either unsorted or a sorted T cell fraction (not recorded which). The source of these receptors is a human donor who was either an allogeneic HSCT recipient or a stem cell or donor lymphocyte infusion donor (not recorded which). It is not recorded whose cells these are; they may come from a transplant donor. CDR3s include the opening cysteine and the closing phenylalanine or tryptophan. D genes are given only for firm matches. Clone sizes are given selectively: once, few, many, or a class where the clone is expanded.

V gene	clone size	J gene	D gene	CDR3 DNA	CDR3 protein
TRBV9	few	TRBJ2-5	.	TGTGCCAGCAGCGTAGTCAGCGAGACCCAGTACTTC	CASSVVSETQYF
TRBV30	few	TRBJ1-2	.	TGTGCCTCGGATGGCTACACCTTC	CASDGYTF
TRBV20-1	.	TRBJ2-5	.	TGCAGTGCTACCCGGGCCCCCCGAGAGGAGACCCAGTACTTC	CSATRAPREETQYF
TRBV5-1	many	TRBJ2-5	.	TGCGCCAGCAGCTCTCCATTGGGCAACCAAGAGACCCAGTACTTC	CASSSPLGNQETQYF
TRBV12-3/TRBV12-4	many	TRBJ1-2	TRBD1	TGTGCCAGCACCACACAGGGGTCCAACTATGGCTACACCTTC	CASTTQGSNYGYTF
TRBV3-1	few	TRBJ2-1	TRBD2	TGTGCCAGCAGCCCTCATAGCGGGCTGGGGCAGTTCTTC	CASSPHSGLGQFF
TRBV29-1	few	TRBJ1-2	.	TGCAGCGTTACCACAGTAGACTATGGCTACACCTTC	CSVTTVDYGYTF
TRBV14	.	TRBJ2-7	.	TGTGCCAGCAGCCGACGCCGGGGTCCTACCTACGAGCAGTACTTC	CASSRRRGPTYEQYF
TRBV5-1	few	TRBJ2-5	TRBD2	TGCGCCAGCAGTGAGGCGGGAGTTAGTACCCAGTACTTC	CASSEAGVSTQYF
TRBV20-1	many	TRBJ2-7	.	TGCAGTGCCGCCGGACAGCCATCCTACGAGCAGTACTTC	CSAAGQPSYEQYF
TRBV5-1	many	TRBJ1-5	TRBD1	TGCGCCAGCAGCAAGGACAGGGGGGGCCAGCCCCAGCATTTT	CASSKDRGGQPQHF
TRBV14	.	TRBJ2-3	.	TGTGCCAGCAGCTTCCGTGGGGCTAGCACAGATACGCAGTATTTT	CASSFRGASTDTQYF
TRBV19	few	TRBJ2-1	.	TGTGCCAGTAGTACAGGGGATACGGGGCACGATGAGCAGTTCTTC	CASSTGDTGHDEQFF
TRBV20-1	.	TRBJ2-1	.	TGCAGTGTTCTAACCCCTCCTAACAATGAGCAGTTCTTC	CSVLTPPNNEQFF
TRBV5-1	.	TRBJ2-7	.	TGCGCCAGCAGCATGGACAGCCTCGAGCAGTACTTC	CASSMDSLEQYF
TRBV15	.	TRBJ1-6	TRBD1	TGTGCCACCAGCATCCGGGACAGGGAAAATTCACCCCTCCACTTT	CATSIRDRENSPLHF
TRBV5-8	.	TRBJ1-1	.	TGTGCCAGCAGCCCTGCCGTGGTGGTGAACACTGAAGCTTTCTTT	CASSPAVVVNTEAFF
TRBV7-2	.	TRBJ1-1	.	TGTGCCAGCAGCTTCGAATGGGTGAACACTGAAGCTTTCTTT	CASSFEWVNTEAFF
TRBV5-1	.	TRBJ2-1	TRBD2	TGCGCCAGCAGCTTGAGGACTAGCGGGATTTATGAGCAGTTCTTC	CASSLRTSGIYEQFF
TRBV27	few	TRBJ1-2	.	TGTGCCAGCAGTCCTCAACTAGATTTCTATGGCTACACCTTC	CASSPQLDFYGYTF
TRBV7-2	few	TRBJ2-5	.	TGTGCCAGCAGCTTAAGGGGGGCAGGGGGTCTCCCCAGGACCCAGTACTTC	CASSLRGAGGLPRTQYF
TRBV20-1	.	TRBJ2-1	.	TGCAGTGCTAGATTTGGGGATGAGCAGTTCTTC	CSARFGDEQFF
TRBV9	few	TRBJ1-1	.	TGTGCCAGCAGCCCTCACTGGCAGGGTCGGAACACTGAAGCTTTCTTT	CASSPHWQGRNTEAFF
TRBV7-9	.	TRBJ2-7	TRBD2	TGTGCCAGCAGCTTAGGACCCCCTAGCGGGAGAAGATACGAGCAGTACTTC	CASSLGPPSGRRYEQYF
TRBV6-2/TRBV6-3	.	TRBJ2-1	.	TGTGCCAGCAGTCTAACTAGTGCCTCCTACAATGAGCAGTTCTTC	CASSLTSASYNEQFF
TRBV24-1	.	TRBJ2-1	TRBD2	TGTGCCACCAGTGTGGATAGCGGGAGCACGGGATCCTACAATGAGCAGTTCTTC	CATSVDSGSTGSYNEQFF
TRBV4-3	.	TRBJ2-1	.	TGCGCCAGCAGCCAAGATGGGACGAATGAGCAGTTCTTC	CASSQDGTNEQFF
TRBV14	.	TRBJ1-2	.	TGTGCCAGCAGCCAAAAACTTTATGGCTACACCTTC	CASSQKLYGYTF
TRBV19	few	TRBJ2-3	.	TGTGCCAGTAGACCTTTAGCGGCCCCTAGCACAGATACGCAGTATTTT	CASRPLAAPSTDTQYF
TRBV20-1	.	TRBJ1-5	.	TGCAGTGCTAGCACGGGGTATAGCAATCAGCCCCAGCATTTT	CSASTGYSNQPQHF
TRBV25-1	few	TRBJ2-7	.	TGTGCCAGCAGTGAGCCGCGCACGTACGAGCAGTACTTC	CASSEPRTYEQYF
TRBV15	.	TRBJ2-2	.	TGTGCCACCAGCAGCCCTCCGGGGGCGGTCGGGGAGCTGTTTTTT	CATSSPPGAVGELFF
TRBV12-3/TRBV12-4	.	TRBJ2-6	.	TGTGCCAGCACCACCGAGGCATCAGGGCCCTCTGGGGCCAACGTCCTGACTTTC	CASTTEASGPSGANVLTF
TRBV12-3/TRBV12-4	.	TRBJ1-5	.	TGTGCCAGCAGTGCGGGGCAGACAGATCAGCCCCAGCATTTT	CASSAGQTDQPQHF
TRBV5-1	few	TRBJ2-5	.	TGCGCCAGCAGCATCACTAGTGGGGAGACCCAGTACTTC	CASSITSGETQYF
TRBV4-1	.	TRBJ2-2	.	TGCGCCAGCAGCCAGCACACTAACACCGGGGAGCTGTTTTTT	CASSQHTNTGELFF
TRBV10-3	many	TRBJ2-1	TRBD2	TGTGCCATCAGTGCTCTAGCGGGTAATGAGCAGTTCTTC	CAISALAGNEQFF
TRBV7-3	many	TRBJ1-2	.	TGTGCCAGCAGCTTAACGGCCGGGTATACGGGCTACACCTTC	CASSLTAGYTGYTF
TRBV11-1	few	TRBJ2-7	.	TGTGCCAGCAGCTTTGGACAGCCTCTCTCCTACGAGCAGTACTTC	CASSFGQPLSYEQYF
TRBV20-1	.	TRBJ2-1	.	TGCAGTGCTCCTCACCACATGGGTAGAAGCTACAATGAGCAGTTCTTC	CSAPHHMGRSYNEQFF
TRBV9	.	TRBJ2-5	.	TGTGCCAGCAGCGTAGCGGGGCCGCAAGAGACCCAGTACTTC	CASSVAGPQETQYF
TRBV29-1	many	TRBJ1-5	TRBD1	TGCAGCGTTGGGACAGGGAATCAGCCCCAGCATTTT	CSVGTGNQPQHF